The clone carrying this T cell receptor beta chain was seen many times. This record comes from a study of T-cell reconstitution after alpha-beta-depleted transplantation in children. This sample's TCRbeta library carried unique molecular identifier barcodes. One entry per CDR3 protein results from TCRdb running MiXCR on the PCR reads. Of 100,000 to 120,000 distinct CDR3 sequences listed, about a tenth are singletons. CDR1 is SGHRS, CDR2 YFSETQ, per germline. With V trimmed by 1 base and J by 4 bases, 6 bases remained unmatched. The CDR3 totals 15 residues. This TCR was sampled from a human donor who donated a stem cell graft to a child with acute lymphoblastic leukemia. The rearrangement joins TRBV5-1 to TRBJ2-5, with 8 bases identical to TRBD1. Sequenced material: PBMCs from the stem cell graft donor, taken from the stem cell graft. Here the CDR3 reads CASSLSRGRRETQYF. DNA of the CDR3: TGCGCCAGCAGCTTGAGCAGGGGGCGCAGAGAGACCCAGTACTTC.